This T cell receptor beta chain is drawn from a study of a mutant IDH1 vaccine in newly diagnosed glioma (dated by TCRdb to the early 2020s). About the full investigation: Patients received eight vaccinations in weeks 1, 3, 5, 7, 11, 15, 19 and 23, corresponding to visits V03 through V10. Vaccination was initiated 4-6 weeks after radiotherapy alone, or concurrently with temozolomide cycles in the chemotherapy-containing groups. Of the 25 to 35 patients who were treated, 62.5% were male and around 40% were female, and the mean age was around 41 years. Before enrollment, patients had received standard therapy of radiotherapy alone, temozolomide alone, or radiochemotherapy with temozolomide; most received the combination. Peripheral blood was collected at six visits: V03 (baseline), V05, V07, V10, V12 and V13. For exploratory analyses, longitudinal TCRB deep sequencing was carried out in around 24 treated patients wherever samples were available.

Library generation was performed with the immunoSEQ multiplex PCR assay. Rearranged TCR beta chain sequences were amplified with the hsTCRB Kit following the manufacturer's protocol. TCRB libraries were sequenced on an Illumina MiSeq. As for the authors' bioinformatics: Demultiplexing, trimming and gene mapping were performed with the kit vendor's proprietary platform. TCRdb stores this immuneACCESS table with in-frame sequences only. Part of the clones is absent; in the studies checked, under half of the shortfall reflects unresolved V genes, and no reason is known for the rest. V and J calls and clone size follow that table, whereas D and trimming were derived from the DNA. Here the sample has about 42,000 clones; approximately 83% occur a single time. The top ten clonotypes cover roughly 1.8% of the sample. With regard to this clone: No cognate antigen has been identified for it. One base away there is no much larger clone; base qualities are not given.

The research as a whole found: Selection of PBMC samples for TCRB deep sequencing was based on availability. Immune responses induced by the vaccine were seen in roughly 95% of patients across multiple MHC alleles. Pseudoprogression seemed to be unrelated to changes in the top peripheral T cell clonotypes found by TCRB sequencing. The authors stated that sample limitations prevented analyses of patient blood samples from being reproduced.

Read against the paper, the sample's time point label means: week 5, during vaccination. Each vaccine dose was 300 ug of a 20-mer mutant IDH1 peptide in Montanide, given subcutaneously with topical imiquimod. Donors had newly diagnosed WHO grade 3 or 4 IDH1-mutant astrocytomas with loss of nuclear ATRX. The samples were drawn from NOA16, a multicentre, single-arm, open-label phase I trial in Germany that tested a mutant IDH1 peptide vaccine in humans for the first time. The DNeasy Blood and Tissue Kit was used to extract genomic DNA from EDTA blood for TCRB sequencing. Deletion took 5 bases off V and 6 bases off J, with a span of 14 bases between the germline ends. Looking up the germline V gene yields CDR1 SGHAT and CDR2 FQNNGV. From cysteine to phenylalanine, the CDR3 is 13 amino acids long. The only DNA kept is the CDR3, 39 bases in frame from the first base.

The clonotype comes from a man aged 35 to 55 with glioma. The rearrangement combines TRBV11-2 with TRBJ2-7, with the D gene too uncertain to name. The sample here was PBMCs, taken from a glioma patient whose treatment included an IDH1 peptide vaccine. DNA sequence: TGTGCCAGCAGCCCCATTCCCCGCCGCGAGCAGTACTTC. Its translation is CASSPIPRREQYF.